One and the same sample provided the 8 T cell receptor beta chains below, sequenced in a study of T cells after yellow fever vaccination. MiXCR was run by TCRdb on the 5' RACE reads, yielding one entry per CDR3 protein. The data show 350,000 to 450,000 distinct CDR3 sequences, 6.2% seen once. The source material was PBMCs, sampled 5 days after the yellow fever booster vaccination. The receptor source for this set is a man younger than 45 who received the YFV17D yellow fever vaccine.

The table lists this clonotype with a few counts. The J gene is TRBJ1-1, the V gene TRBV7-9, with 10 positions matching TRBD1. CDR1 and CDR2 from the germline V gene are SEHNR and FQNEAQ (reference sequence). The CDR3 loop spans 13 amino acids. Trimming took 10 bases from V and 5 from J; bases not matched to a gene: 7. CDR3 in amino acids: CATRQGARTEAFF. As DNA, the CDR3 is TGTGCCACCAGACAGGGGGCGCGGACTGAAGCTTTCTTT.

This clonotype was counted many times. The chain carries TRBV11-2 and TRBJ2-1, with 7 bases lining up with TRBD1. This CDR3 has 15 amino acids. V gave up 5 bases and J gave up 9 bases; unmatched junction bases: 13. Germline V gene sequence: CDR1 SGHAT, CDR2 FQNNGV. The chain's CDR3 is CASSTTRTGSGEQFF. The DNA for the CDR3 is TGTGCCAGCAGCACAACGCGGACAGGTTCGGGTGAGCAGTTCTTC.

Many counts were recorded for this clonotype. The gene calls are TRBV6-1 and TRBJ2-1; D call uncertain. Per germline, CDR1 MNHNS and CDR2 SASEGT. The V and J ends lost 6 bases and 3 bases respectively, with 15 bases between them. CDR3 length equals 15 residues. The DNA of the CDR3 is TGTGCCAGCAGCCCCTGGCACGAGGACTACAATGAGCAGTTCTTC. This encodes CASSPWHEDYNEQFF.

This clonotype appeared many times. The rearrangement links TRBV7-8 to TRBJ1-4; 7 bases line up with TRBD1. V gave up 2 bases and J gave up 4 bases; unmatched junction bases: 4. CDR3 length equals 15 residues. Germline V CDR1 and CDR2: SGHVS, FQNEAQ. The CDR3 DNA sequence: TGTGCCAGCAGCTTACCGTCAGGGGGTAATGAAAAACTGTTTTTT. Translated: CASSLPSGGNEKLFF. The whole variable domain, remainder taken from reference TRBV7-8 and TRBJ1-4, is GAGVSQSPRYKVAKRGQDVALRCDPISGHVSLFWYQQALGQGPEFLTYFQNEAQLDKSGLPSDRFFAERPEGSVSTLKIQRTQQEDSAVYLCASSLPSGGNEKLFFGSGTQLSVL.

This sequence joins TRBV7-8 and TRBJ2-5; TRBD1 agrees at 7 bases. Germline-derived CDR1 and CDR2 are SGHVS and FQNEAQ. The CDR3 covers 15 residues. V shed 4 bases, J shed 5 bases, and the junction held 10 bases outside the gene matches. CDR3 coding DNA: TGTGCCAGCAGCTCTGGACAGGCGTCGACGGAGACCCAGTACTTC. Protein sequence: CASSSGQASTETQYF.

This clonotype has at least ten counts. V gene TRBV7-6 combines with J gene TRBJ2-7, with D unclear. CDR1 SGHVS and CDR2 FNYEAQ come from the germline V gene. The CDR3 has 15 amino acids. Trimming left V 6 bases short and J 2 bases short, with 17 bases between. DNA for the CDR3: TGTGCCAGCAGTCGTCTCCGGTTCGGGCCCTACGAGCAGTACTTC. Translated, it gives CASSRLRFGPYEQYF.

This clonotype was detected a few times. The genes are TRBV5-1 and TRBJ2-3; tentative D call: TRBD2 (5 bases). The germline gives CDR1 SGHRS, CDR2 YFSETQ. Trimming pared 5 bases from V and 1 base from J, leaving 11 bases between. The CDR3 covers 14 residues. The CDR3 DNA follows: TGCGCCAGCAGGAGGGAATCGGGCACAGATACGCAGTATTTT. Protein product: CASRRESGTDTQYF.

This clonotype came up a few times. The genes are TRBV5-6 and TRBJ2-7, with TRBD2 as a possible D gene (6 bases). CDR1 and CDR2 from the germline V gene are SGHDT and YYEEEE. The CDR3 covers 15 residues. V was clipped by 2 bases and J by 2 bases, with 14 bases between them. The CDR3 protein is CASSFGGGSTYEQYF. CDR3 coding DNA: TGTGCCAGCAGCTTTGGTGGGGGGTCAACCTACGAGCAGTACTTC.